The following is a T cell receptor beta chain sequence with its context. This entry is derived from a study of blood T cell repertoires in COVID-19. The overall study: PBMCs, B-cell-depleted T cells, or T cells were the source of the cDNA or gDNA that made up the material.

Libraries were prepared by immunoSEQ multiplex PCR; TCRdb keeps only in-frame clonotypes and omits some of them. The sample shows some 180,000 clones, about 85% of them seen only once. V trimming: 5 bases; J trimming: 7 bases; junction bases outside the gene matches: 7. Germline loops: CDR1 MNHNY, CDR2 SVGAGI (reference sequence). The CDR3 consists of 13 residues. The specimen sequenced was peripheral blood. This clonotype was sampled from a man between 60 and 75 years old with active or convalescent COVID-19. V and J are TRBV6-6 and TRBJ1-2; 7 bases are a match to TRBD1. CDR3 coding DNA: TGTGCCAGCAGTCACATAAGGGGGCTTGGCTACACCTTC. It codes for CASSHIRGLGYTF.